This entry lists 31 T cell receptor beta chains sequenced from one sample in a study of cytomegalovirus exposure and HLA in healthy donors. Primers: 60 Vbeta forward and 13 Jbeta reverse. Only in-frame clones appear in the TCRdb table, and some are missing; sequencing was by immunoSEQ multiplex PCR. This sample's clone table lists 90,000 to 150,000 clones. The material sequenced was PBMCs. Source of these receptors: a man between 18 and 35 years old in good health and CMV-seronegative.

The chain combines TRBV6-1 with TRBJ1-5; D might be TRBD1 (6 bases). CDR1 and CDR2 (germline): MNHNS, SASEGT. V was cut by 1 base and J by 4 bases, with 11 bases left in between. The CDR3 consists of 15 residues. The CDR3 is CASSEDWGTNQPQHF. CDR3 in DNA: TGTGCCAGCAGTGAAGATTGGGGGACAAATCAGCCCCAGCATTTT.

The V and J genes are TRBV30 and TRBJ2-3, with D possibly TRBD1 on 5 matching bases. The CDR3 is 15 amino acids. CDR1 and CDR2 (germline): GTSNPN, SVGIG (reference sequence). The ends were cut back, 8 bases at V and 0 bases at J, with 18 bases in the middle. The CDR3: CALHRTTASTDTQYF. The CDR3 DNA reads TGTGCCCTACACCGGACGACAGCTAGCACAGATACGCAGTATTTT.

The rearrangement joins TRBV6-6 to TRBJ2-3; D may be TRBD2 (5 bases). CDR3 size: 13 residues. Per germline, CDR1 MNHNY and CDR2 SVGAGI (reference sequence). Trimming cost V 5 bases and J 6 bases, with 12 bases left between them. The CDR3 region has the DNA TGTGCCAGCAGTGGACTTTTCAGGGATACGCAGTATTTT. Translating gives CASSGLFRDTQYF.

The chain links TRBV7-9 to TRBJ2-1; D perhaps matches TRBD2 (6 bases). CDR1 is SEHNR, CDR2 FQNEAQ, per germline (reference sequence). Trimming left V 5 bases short and J 6 bases short, with 26 bases between. The CDR3 sequence is 18 residues long. The CDR3 bases are TGTGCCAGCAGCCCCCGTATGACGGGGGATTTCTTAGGCAATGAGCAGTTCTTC. Protein: CASSPRMTGDFLGNEQFF.

This chain joins TRBV28 and TRBJ2-2; D is unresolved. V lost 6 bases, J lost 1 base, and 6 bases lay in between. The CDR3 is 13 amino acids. CDR1 MDHEN and CDR2 SYDVKM come from the germline V gene. CDR3 sequence reads: CASSPGNTGELFF. The CDR3, as DNA: TGTGCCAGCAGCCCCGGGAACACCGGGGAGCTGTTTTTT. The complete variable domain, with remaining parts taken from reference TRBV28 and TRBJ2-2, reads DVKVTQSSRYLVKRTGEKVFLECVQDMDHENMFWYRQDPGLGLRLIYFSYDVKMKEKGDIPEGYSVSREKKERFSLILESASTNQTSMYLCASSPGNTGELFFGEGSRLTVL.

The V and J genes are TRBV10-3 and TRBJ2-1, with D perhaps matching TRBD2 (5 bases). Looked up from germline, CDR1 is ENHRY and CDR2 is SYGVKD. V was cut by 8 bases and J by 2 bases, with 16 bases left in between. This CDR3 is built from 15 residues. The CDR3 is CAISQDSGPYNEQFF. CDR3 bases: TGTGCCATCTCTCAGGACTCCGGCCCCTACAATGAGCAGTTCTTC.

The genes are TRBV7-2 and TRBJ1-5; D is uncertain. Germline CDR1 SGHTA, CDR2 FQGNSA. The V and J ends lost 2 bases and 9 bases respectively, with 8 bases between them. The length of the CDR3 is 12 residues. In DNA, the CDR3 is TGTGCCAGCAGCTTATCAGATACGCCCCAGCATTTT. Translation: CASSLSDTPQHF. The variable domain in full, completed from reference TRBV7-2 and TRBJ1-5, reads GAGVSQSPSNKVTEKGKDVELRCDPISGHTALYWYRQSLGQGLEFLIYFQGNSAPDKSGLPSDRFSAERTGGSVSTLTIQRTQQEDSAVYLCASSLSDTPQHFGDGTRLSIL.

CDR3 sequence reads: CASRREVAGDTQYF. In DNA form, the CDR3 reads TGTGCCAGCAGGAGGGAGGTAGCGGGGGATACGCAGTATTTT. The V and J genes are TRBV2 and TRBJ2-3; 8 nucleotides agree with TRBD2. Germline V gene lookup returns CDR1 SNHLY and CDR2 FYNNEI. CDR3 length: 14 residues. Trimming removed 6 bases from V and 6 bases from J; junction bases left unmatched: 8.

The CDR3 loop is CAWSVQDLMNTEAFF. DNA for the CDR3: TGTGCCTGGAGTGTACAGGACCTTATGAACACTGAAGCTTTCTTT. The V and J genes are TRBV30 and TRBJ1-1; D is possibly TRBD1 (5 bases). The CDR3 loop spans 15 amino acids. The V gene lost 0 bases and the J gene lost 0 bases, with 11 bases spanning the gap. From germline, CDR1 is GTSNPN and CDR2 SVGIG (reference sequence).

This rearrangement joins TRBV5-1 to TRBJ1-1; D not resolved. The germline V and J ends were trimmed by 0 bases and 11 bases, with 20 bases remaining between them. Germline V gives CDR1 SGHRS, CDR2 YFSETQ. The CDR3 consists of 15 residues. For the CDR3, the DNA is TGCGCCAGCAGCTTGGTCCTAGATGGATTCCGGGAGGCTTTCTTT. It translates to CASSLVLDGFREAFF.

The chain employs TRBV27 and TRBJ1-1; D remains unclear. Trimming left V 5 bases short and J 1 base short, with 8 bases between. Germline values: CDR1 MNHEY, CDR2 SMNVEV (reference sequence). CDR3 length: 13 residues. CDR3 amino acids: CASSLFQNTEAFF. In DNA, the CDR3 is TGTGCCAGCAGTCTATTCCAGAACACTGAAGCTTTCTTT.

CDR3 protein: CASRGQGANEQYF. In DNA form, the CDR3 reads TGTGCCAGCAGGGGGCAGGGGGCAAACGAGCAGTACTTC. The V and J genes are TRBV6-6 and TRBJ2-5; 8 nucleotides align to TRBD1. TRBJ2-7 matches the DNA end more closely, so the J call is doubtful. The CDR3 extends over 13 amino acids. CDR1 and CDR2 (germline): MNHNY, SVGAGI (reference sequence).

The chain uses TRBV9 and TRBJ2-1; 8 positions match TRBD2. V lost 2 bases to trimming and J lost 5 bases; unmatched junction nucleotides: 6. CDR3 length equals 15 residues. Germline values: CDR1 SGDLS, CDR2 YYNGEE. CDR3 nucleotides: TGTGCCAGCAGCGTGACCCTACTAGCGGACAATGAGCAGTTCTTC. It translates to CASSVTLLADNEQFF.

The J gene is TRBJ1-3, the V gene TRBV18; 7 bases fit TRBD1. Germline CDR1 is KGHSH and CDR2 is LQKENI. The V and J ends lost 6 bases and 2 bases, in that order; junction bases with no gene match: 4. This CDR3 comprises 14 residues. In DNA form, the CDR3 reads TGTGCCAGCTCGTCCACAGGGGCTGGAAACACCATATATTTT. Its translation is CASSSTGAGNTIYF.

In regard to this clone: The sample holds other DNA sequences that translate to the same CDR3. This rearrangement joins TRBV9 to TRBJ2-5; 8 positions match TRBD1. CDR1 and CDR2 (germline): SGDLS, YYNGEE. The CDR3 runs 16 residues. The junction had 5 bases not matched to a gene; V was cut back by 0 bases and J by 1 base. The CDR3 nucleotides read TGTGCCAGCAGCGTAGGGACAGGGATCCCCCAAGAGACCCAGTACTTC. Protein product: CASSVGTGIPQETQYF.

The chain has TRBV9 and TRBJ2-1; 7 nucleotides align to TRBD2. The germline V gene encodes CDR1 SGDLS and CDR2 YYNGEE. The V segment lost 0 bases and the J segment 7 bases; nucleotides outside the gene matches: 7. This CDR3 has 15 residues. The CDR3 sequence is CASSVESGLLNEQFF. The CDR3 region has the DNA TGTGCCAGCAGCGTAGAGTCGGGACTACTTAATGAGCAGTTCTTC.

The J gene is TRBJ2-1, the V gene TRBV7-8; 14 bases align to TRBD2. J gave up 11 bases and V 5 bases, and 5 bases lay outside the gene matches. The CDR3 has 14 residues. The germline gives CDR1 SGHVS, CDR2 FQNEAQ. The CDR3 sequence is CASSSGTSGGQQFF. Written as DNA, the CDR3 is TGTGCCAGCAGCAGCGGGACTAGCGGGGGTCAGCAGTTCTTC.

V and J are TRBV6-1 and TRBJ1-2, with no clear D. CDR3 length: 11 amino acids. Germline V gives CDR1 MNHNS, CDR2 SASEGT. V was cut by 5 bases and J by 4 bases, with 5 bases left in between. The CDR3 loop is CASSSGYGYTF. The CDR3 nucleotides are TGTGCCAGCAGTTCCGGCTATGGCTACACCTTC.

The V and J genes are TRBV6-5 and TRBJ2-1, with 14 bases fitting TRBD2. Germline V gene sequence: CDR1 MNHEY, CDR2 SVGAGI. The trim removed 0 bases at V and 9 bases at J, leaving 1 base unmatched. The CDR3 runs to 15 residues. The DNA for the CDR3 is TGTGCCAGCAGTTACTCAGGACTAGCGGGGGGTGAGCAGTTCTTC. Translated, it gives CASSYSGLAGGEQFF.

The genes are TRBV9 and TRBJ2-1; possible D gene TRBD1, 5 bases. This CDR3 is built from 18 residues. Germline values: CDR1 SGDLS, CDR2 YYNGEE. V dropped 0 bases and J dropped 6 bases, with 22 bases sitting between them. In nucleotides, the CDR3 is TGTGCCAGCAGCGTAGGTCCCGTCCCAGGGTATGGCCTCAATGAGCAGTTCTTC. It translates to CASSVGPVPGYGLNEQFF.

This chain joins TRBV7-8 and TRBJ1-2, with 10 bases that match TRBD1. The CDR3 spans 13 residues. V lost 6 bases and J lost 8; bases outside the gene matches: 6. Germline V gene data show CDR1 as SGHVS and CDR2 as FQNEAQ. The CDR3 sequence is CASSGGQGIGYTF. CDR3 bases: TGTGCCAGCAGTGGGGGACAGGGGATAGGCTACACCTTC.

This chain links TRBV5-1 with TRBJ2-1; D not resolved. Germline values: CDR1 SGHRS, CDR2 YFSETQ. CDR3 length: 15 residues. V lost 4 bases to trimming and J lost 0 bases, with 11 bases between them. The DNA for the CDR3 is TGCGCCAGCAGCCCCGGAGATGACTCCTACAATGAGCAGTTCTTC. This codes for CASSPGDDSYNEQFF. The complete variable domain, with remaining parts taken from reference TRBV5-1 and TRBJ2-1, reads KAGVTQTPRYLIKTRGQQVTLSCSPISGHRSVSWYQQTPGQGLQFLFEYFSETQRNKGNFPGRFSGRQFSNSRSEMNVSTLELGDSALYLCASSPGDDSYNEQFFGPGTRLTVL.

This chain joins TRBV11-2 and TRBJ2-5; 11 nucleotides agree with TRBD1. The J call may be wrong; the DNA end is better matched by TRBJ2-7. The CDR3 spans 16 residues. The germline CDR1 and CDR2 sequences are SGHAT and FQNNGV. CDR3 DNA: TGTGCCAGCAGCTTACAACCAGGACAGGGGGCTTACGAGCAGTACTTC. Its protein product is CASSLQPGQGAYEQYF.

The gene calls are TRBV18 and TRBJ2-7, with D possibly matching TRBD1 (6 bases). The CDR3 totals 14 residues. Germline-derived CDR1 and CDR2 are KGHSH and LQKENI. The V end lost 1 base, the J end lost 6 bases, and 13 bases lay between the germline ends. The CDR3 here is CASSPRQGSGEQYF. Written as DNA, the CDR3 is TGTGCCAGCTCACCACGGCAGGGGAGCGGCGAGCAGTACTTC. The variable domain in full, with the rest retrieved from reference TRBV18 and TRBJ2-7, is NAGVMQNPRHLVRRRGQEARLRCSPMKGHSHVYWYRQLPEEGLKFMVYLQKENIIDESGMPKERFSAEFPKEGPSILRIQQVVRGDSAAYFCASSPRQGSGEQYFGPGTRLTVT.

The V gene is TRBV5-8, the J gene TRBJ1-4; D is ambiguous. Germline CDR1 SGHTS, CDR2 YDEGEE. V lost 4 bases, J lost 4 bases, and 8 bases lay in between. The CDR3 consists of 13 residues. The CDR3 nucleotides read TGTGCCAGCAGCGGGCAGTTTAATGAAAAACTGTTTTTT. It translates to CASSGQFNEKLFF.

V is TRBV19 and J is TRBJ2-5; 11 bases are shared with TRBD1. Near its end, the DNA agrees better with TRBJ2-7, so the J call may be wrong. The germline CDR1 and CDR2 sequences are LNHDA and SQIVND (reference sequence). The CDR3 has 15 amino acids. The CDR3 is CASSPGTGGTYEQYF. The CDR3 DNA is TGTGCCAGTAGCCCCGGGACAGGGGGAACCTACGAGCAGTACTTC.

The V and J genes are TRBV10-3 and TRBJ2-7, with D possibly being TRBD1 (6 bases). The V and J ends lost 0 bases and 7 bases respectively, with 10 bases between them. This CDR3 comprises 13 residues. Per the germline V gene, CDR1 is ENHRY and CDR2 is SYGVKD. CDR3: CAISESNRAEQYF. CDR3 sequence (DNA): TGTGCCATCAGTGAGTCGAACAGGGCAGAGCAGTACTTC.

The rearrangement uses TRBV7-2 and TRBJ1-5; 8 nucleotides match TRBD1. In germline, CDR1 is SGHTA, CDR2 FQGNSA. The CDR3 has 14 amino acids. With 5 bases clipped from V and 7 bases from J, the junction kept 7 bases outside the gene matches. The CDR3 sequence: CASSATGGEQPQHF. The CDR3 region has the DNA TGTGCCAGCAGCGCAACAGGGGGAGAACAGCCCCAGCATTTT.

The chain has TRBV23-1 and TRBJ2-2; a possible D gene is TRBD2 (6 bases). TRBV23-1 carries the ORF label, with uncertain function. This CDR3 spans 13 amino acids. The germline V and J ends were trimmed by 7 bases and 6 bases, with 12 bases remaining between them. The CDR3 sequence is CASNTGSSGELFF. The CDR3 coding sequence is TGCGCCAGCAATACCGGGAGCTCCGGGGAGCTGTTTTTT.

As for this clone: This sample also contains other DNA sequences that code for the same CDR3. The CDR3 sequence is CASSLSRTGRAYEQYF. The CDR3 coding sequence is TGTGCCAGCAGCCTATCCAGAACAGGACGAGCCTACGAGCAGTACTTC. The chain links TRBV5-6 to TRBJ2-7, with TRBD1 as a possible D gene (5 bases). Trimming cost V 4 bases and J 2 bases, with 19 bases left between them. CDR3 size: 16 residues. Germline V gene data show CDR1 as SGHDT and CDR2 as YYEEEE.

This chain uses TRBV18 with TRBJ2-4; weak D call: TRBD2 (7 bases). CDR3 length: 16 residues. Germline V gives CDR1 KGHSH, CDR2 LQKENI. Trimming removed 2 bases from V and 0 bases from J, with 11 bases in between. CDR3 loop: CASSPMAGAAKNIQYF. CDR3 DNA sequence: TGTGCCAGCTCACCAATGGCGGGGGCAGCCAAAAACATTCAGTACTTC.